A selection of T cell receptor beta chains follows, all from one sample in a study of T-cell reconstitution after alpha-beta-depleted transplantation in children. TCRdb processed the PCR reads anew with MiXCR; each CDR3 protein has one entry. The data hold 530,000 or so distinct CDR3 sequences, with 25% to 30% observed a single time. Sequenced material: PBMCs, taken before TCRalphabeta/CD19-depleted stem cell transplant. The receptors derive from a boy younger than two with Wiskott-Aldrich syndrome, due to receive a stem cell transplant. The CDR3 runs from the conserved cysteine through the conserved F or W. The D gene is left open where the match is weak. Clone size appears in some rows only: once, few, many, or a class for an expanded clone.

D	V	size	J	DNA	CDR3
TRBD1	TRBV10-3	.	TRBJ2-3	TGTGCCATTACAGGGGGCGTCACAGATACGCAGTATTTT	CAITGGVTDTQYF
.	TRBV18	.	TRBJ2-2	TGTGCCAGCTCACCTGCAGAGCACACCGGGGAGCTGTTTTTT	CASSPAEHTGELFF
TRBD2	TRBV5-1	.	TRBJ2-3	TGCGCCAGCAGTTCAGGGTATAGCGGGTCCACAGATACGCAGTATTTT	CASSSGYSGSTDTQYF
.	TRBV28	.	TRBJ2-7	TGTGCCAGCAGCTCCCCCCGGACACTCTACGAGCAGTACTTC	CASSSPRTLYEQYF
.	TRBV10-2	.	TRBJ2-2	TGCGCCAGCAGACTCATAAACGGAGGGCTTAACCCCGGGGAGCTGTTTTTT	CASRLINGGLNPGELFF
TRBD2	TRBV7-2	.	TRBJ2-1	TGTGCCAGCAGCCCCCTTGGGAGGGCACGTAATGAGCAGTTCTTC	CASSPLGRARNEQFF
.	TRBV29-1	.	TRBJ1-1	TGCAGCGTTGACTTCTACCAGGGTGGAACTGAAGCTTTCTTT	CSVDFYQGGTEAFF
.	TRBV6-5	.	TRBJ2-6	TGTGCCAGCAGTTACTCGGCAGGGTCTGGGGCCAACGTCCTGACTTTC	CASSYSAGSGANVLTF
.	TRBV15	many	TRBJ2-7	TGTGCCACCAGCAGAGGAGAGGGACTCGGCTACGAGCAGTACTTC	CATSRGEGLGYEQYF
.	TRBV7-3	few	TRBJ2-5	TGTGCCAGCAGCTTATCGGCGGGAGAGACCCAGTACTTC	CASSLSAGETQYF
.	TRBV6-2/TRBV6-3	few	TRBJ2-7	TGTGCCAGCACTCGTCGGGGCTACGAGCAGTACTTC	CASTRRGYEQYF
TRBD2	TRBV5-1	few	TRBJ2-7	TGCGCCAGCAGCTTCGACGGGAGGGCCTACGAGCAGTACTTC	CASSFDGRAYEQYF
TRBD1	TRBV15	few	TRBJ1-6	TGTGCCACCAGCATTCTCGACAGGGGGAATTCACCCCTCCACTTT	CATSILDRGNSPLHF
TRBD2	TRBV12-3/TRBV12-4	.	TRBJ2-3	TGTGCCAGCAGTCCTAGCGGTATCTTCACAGATACGCAGTATTTT	CASSPSGIFTDTQYF
TRBD1	TRBV6-1	few	TRBJ2-2	TGTGCCAGCAGTCGCCGACAGGGAAGTTATGGGGCCGGGGAGCTGTTTTTT	CASSRRQGSYGAGELFF
.	TRBV10-1	.	TRBJ2-2	TGCGCCAGCAGTAGGGGAGCCTCCGGGGAGCTGTTTTTT	CASSRGASGELFF
.	TRBV4-2	.	TRBJ2-7	TGTGCCAGCAGCCAAGATCTTAGTAGCGGTAACTACGAGCAGTACTTC	CASSQDLSSGNYEQYF
.	TRBV29-1	.	TRBJ1-1	TGCAGCGTTGGGAGAGGGCAGGCAGCTTTCTTT	CSVGRGQAAFF
TRBD2	TRBV4-1	few	TRBJ2-1	TGCGCCAGCAGCCAAGTTGGACTAGCGGGAGGGCCGGGTCGCCATGAGCAGTTCTTC	CASSQVGLAGGPGRHEQFF
TRBD2	TRBV5-1	few	TRBJ2-7	TGCGCCAGCAGCTTGGGGGGAGCGGGAGCCTACGAGCAGTACTTC	CASSLGGAGAYEQYF
TRBD1	TRBV24-1	few	TRBJ2-2	TGTGCCACCAGTGATCCGGGGACAGAGAACACCGGGGAGCTGTTTTTT	CATSDPGTENTGELFF
.	TRBV3-1	.	TRBJ2-7	TGTGCCAGCAGCCAAGATTGGAAGCGATCCTACGAGCAGTACTTC	CASSQDWKRSYEQYF
TRBD2	TRBV5-1	few	TRBJ2-3	TGCGCCAGCAGCTGGGGCCTAGCGGGAAGGCCAGATACGCAGTATTTT	CASSWGLAGRPDTQYF
TRBD2	TRBV20-1	.	TRBJ2-1	TGCAGTGCTACGAAGAGGGAGGGGTCCTACAATGAGCAGTTCTTC	CSATKREGSYNEQFF
TRBD1	TRBV20-1	.	TRBJ2-7	TGCAGTGCTAGTTTAGGGCAGGGGGCGTTTGAGCAGTACTTC	CSASLGQGAFEQYF
TRBD1	TRBV5-1	.	TRBJ2-1	TGCGCCAGCAGCTTGGACGGGGGGACAGGGTACAATGAGCAGTTCTTC	CASSLDGGTGYNEQFF
TRBD2	TRBV20-1	.	TRBJ2-1	TGCAGTGCTAGAACCGGGACTAGCGGTTCAAATGAGCAGTTCTTC	CSARTGTSGSNEQFF
.	TRBV20-1	few	TRBJ2-5	TGCAGTGCTAGTGACCGTGAGACCCAGTACTTC	CSASDRETQYF
TRBD2	TRBV5-1	many	TRBJ2-1	TGCGCCAGCAGCCAACTAGCGGGAGCCTACAATGAGCAGTTCTTC	CASSQLAGAYNEQFF
.	TRBV5-1	few	TRBJ2-5	TGCGCCAGCAGCCCGACTATCGAATCAGGGACCCAGTACTTC	CASSPTIESGTQYF
TRBD1	TRBV15	.	TRBJ2-7	TGTGCCACCAGCAGGGGGAGCGGGGACAGGGAGCTCTACGAGCAGTACTTC	CATSRGSGDRELYEQYF
TRBD1	TRBV6-1	few	TRBJ2-3	TGTGCCAGCAGTGGGACAGGACGAAATTCAGATACGCAGTATTTT	CASSGTGRNSDTQYF
.	TRBV27	few	TRBJ2-1	TGTGCCAGCATGCGGGCGTCCGGGTACAATGAGCAGTTCTTC	CASMRASGYNEQFF
.	TRBV27	.	TRBJ2-6	TGTGCCAGCAGCCCCGTTGACCCTGGGGCCAACGTCCTGACTTTC	CASSPVDPGANVLTF
.	TRBV29-1	.	TRBJ2-7	TGCAGCGTCTCCGGTAGGGGGGACTACGAGCAGTACTTC	CSVSGRGDYEQYF
TRBD2	TRBV6-5	.	TRBJ2-1	TGTGCCAGCAGTTACTCTAGCGGGAGGGCCCTCTTATACAATGAGCAGTTCTTC	CASSYSSGRALLYNEQFF
.	TRBV27	.	TRBJ2-7	TGTGCCAGCAGTTCCCAGACGAATGAGCAGTACTTC	CASSSQTNEQYF
TRBD1	TRBV4-2	.	TRBJ2-6	TGTGCCAGCAGCCGTGCGGACAGGGTCAGAGGAAGCTCTGGGGCCAACGTCCTGACTTTC	CASSRADRVRGSSGANVLTF
.	TRBV5-4	few	TRBJ1-4	TGTGCCAGCAGCTTGGCAAATGAAAAACTGTTTTTT	CASSLANEKLFF
.	TRBV27	few	TRBJ2-3	TGTGCCAGCAGTTTCGGGACCCGGACAGATACGCAGTATTTT	CASSFGTRTDTQYF
.	TRBV5-1	.	TRBJ2-5	TGCGCCAGCAGCCCAGGGGCCCCCCAAGAGACCCAGTACTTC	CASSPGAPQETQYF
TRBD2	TRBV6-2/TRBV6-3	.	TRBJ2-1	TGTGCCAGCAGTCAGGGACTAGTAGGGGGTGAGCAGTTCTTC	CASSQGLVGGEQFF